The 15 T cell receptor beta chains below all came from one sample that was sequenced in a study of OX40 agonist ivuxolimab in advanced cancers. The protocol was immunoSEQ multiplex PCR, while the TCRdb copy is restricted to in-frame clones and leaves out a portion. Among 90,000 to 120,000 clones listed, 80% to 95% were seen once. Specimen: CD4+ or CD8+ T cells sorted from blood, collected in a trial of the OX40 agonist ivuxolimab. Source of these receptors: an adult with an advanced solid tumor such as melanoma, head and neck, liver or kidney cancer.

The V call is TRBV29-1, the J call TRBJ1-1; tentatively, D is TRBD1 (5 bases). V lost 0 bases and J 10 bases, leaving 15 bases between the germline ends. Germline V gene sequence: CDR1 SQVTM, CDR2 ANQGSEA. The CDR3 sequence is 13 residues long. This chain's CDR3 is CSVEESQLRGAFF. The CDR3 DNA reads as TGCAGCGTTGAAGAGAGCCAGCTTAGGGGAGCTTTCTTT.

The genes are TRBV9 and TRBJ2-7; D remains unclear. The ends were cut back, 3 bases at V and 0 bases at J, with 10 bases in the middle. This CDR3 comprises 14 residues. CDR1 and CDR2 from the germline V gene are SGDLS and YYNGEE. CDR3 loop: CASSAAQASYEQYF. DNA for the CDR3: TGTGCCAGCAGCGCCGCGCAGGCCTCCTACGAGCAGTACTTC.

The V gene is TRBV5-1, the J gene TRBJ2-7; TRBD2 matches 11 bases. Unmatched junction bases numbered 8, after V lost 0 bases and J lost 3 bases. Germline assignment: CDR1 SGHRS and CDR2 YFSETQ. The CDR3 covers 17 residues. The DNA of the CDR3 is TGCGCCAGCAGCTTGGAGACTAGCGGGACTAGGGACTACGAGCAGTACTTC. It yields the protein CASSLETSGTRDYEQYF.

This clone is a singleton in its sample. The V and J genes are TRBV6-6 and TRBJ1-1, with unresolved D. Trimming shortened V by 0 bases and J by 4 bases, and 9 bases separated the two germline ends. This CDR3 contains 14 residues. CDR1 is MNHNY and CDR2 is SVGAGI in the germline V gene (reference sequence). In nucleotides, the CDR3 is TGTGCCAGCAGTTACTCGCCGGGATCCACTGAAGCTTTCTTT. It codes for CASSYSPGSTEAFF.

The chain recombines TRBV18 with TRBJ1-1; D is ambiguous. Germline loops: CDR1 KGHSH, CDR2 LQKENI. This CDR3 contains 14 residues. Trimming removed 8 bases from V and 0 bases from J, with 13 bases in between. The DNA of the CDR3 is TGTGCCAGCCAGAAAACGGCCCTGAACACTGAAGCTTTCTTT. This sequence encodes CASQKTALNTEAFF.

The chain is built from TRBV2 and TRBJ2-5; D unclear. The CDR3 runs to 15 residues. Germline CDR1 reads SNHLY; CDR2 reads FYNNEI. V was trimmed by 7 bases and J by 2 bases, leaving 17 bases between them. The CDR3: CASKSKTGTQETQYF. The CDR3 DNA follows: TGTGCCAGCAAATCAAAAACCGGAACTCAAGAGACCCAGTACTTC.

V gene TRBV2 combines with J gene TRBJ1-5; D call uncertain. Germline CDR1 and CDR2: SNHLY and FYNNEI. The CDR3 has 14 amino acids. The V end lost 4 bases, the J end lost 7 bases, and 14 bases lay between the germline ends. The CDR3 DNA reads TGTGCCAGCAGTGGCCCGGAGCGTCAACAGCCCCAGCATTTT. Amino acids: CASSGPERQQPQHF.

The gene calls are TRBV9 and TRBJ2-7, with a weak D call TRBD2 (6 bases). Trimming left V 0 bases short and J 1 base short, with 11 bases between. CDR1 is SGDLS, CDR2 YYNGEE, per germline. There are 15 residues in the CDR3. The chain's CDR3 is CASSVEGDWSYEQYF. CDR3 sequence (DNA): TGTGCCAGCAGCGTAGAAGGGGACTGGTCCTACGAGCAGTACTTC.

V gene TRBV5-1 combines with J gene TRBJ2-2; no clear D. V was pared by 0 bases and J by 2 bases, with 5 bases between. Looked up from germline, CDR1 is SGHRS and CDR2 is YFSETQ. The CDR3 has 14 amino acids. CDR3 residues: CASSLASNTGELFF. The CDR3 nucleotides are TGCGCCAGCAGCTTGGCCTCAAACACCGGGGAGCTGTTTTTT.

The genes are TRBV4-1 and TRBJ2-3; 11 bases line up with TRBD2. CDR1 is MGHRA, CDR2 YSYEKL, per germline. The CDR3 has 18 amino acids. Unmatched junction bases numbered 7, after V lost 0 bases and J lost 2 bases. Here the CDR3 DNA reads TGCGCCAGCAGCCAAGATCAGGGGACTAGCGGTTTCACAGATACGCAGTATTTT. It encodes CASSQDQGTSGFTDTQYF.

This clone came up once. The genes are TRBV5-1 and TRBJ2-5, with 7 bases identical to TRBD1. V was pared by 0 bases and J by 5 bases, with 7 bases of the junction left unmatched. CDR3 length: 15 amino acids. Germline CDR1 SGHRS, CDR2 YFSETQ. CDR3 sequence reads: CASSLGQGSGETQYF. The CDR3 DNA sequence: TGCGCCAGCAGCTTGGGACAGGGTAGTGGGGAGACCCAGTACTTC.

The gene calls are TRBV10-3 and TRBJ1-2, with 9 bases fitting TRBD1. CDR3 length equals 13 residues. V shed 4 bases, J shed 7 bases, and the junction held 4 bases outside the gene matches. The germline V gene has CDR1 ENHRY and CDR2 SYGVKD. The CDR3 DNA reads as TGTGCCATCAGTGGGGGACAGGGAATTGGCTACACCTTC. This sequence encodes CAISGGQGIGYTF.

The chain recombines TRBV6-6 with TRBJ2-5; 10 positions match TRBD1. The germline gives CDR1 MNHNY, CDR2 SVGAGI (reference sequence). V trimming: 2 bases; J trimming: 5 bases; junction bases outside the gene matches: 5. The CDR3 sequence is 15 residues long. CDR3 bases: TGTGCCAGCAGTTACCCGGGACAGGGGACGGAGACCCAGTACTTC. It codes for CASSYPGQGTETQYF.

This clone has a handful of counts. The gene calls are TRBV9 and TRBJ1-1; D gene uncertain. The germline V gene has CDR1 SGDLS and CDR2 YYNGEE. The CDR3 contains 13 residues. Trimming removed 4 bases from V and 1 base from J, with 8 bases in between. The CDR3 DNA sequence: TGTGCCAGCAGCTCACAAGAGAACACTGAAGCTTTCTTT. Amino acid sequence: CASSSQENTEAFF.

The chain links TRBV11-3 to TRBJ1-2; 7 nucleotides match TRBD1. CDR1 SGHNT and CDR2 YENEEA come from the germline V gene. V lost 3 bases, J lost 13 bases, and 14 bases stayed unmatched. CDR3 length equals 14 residues. CDR3 sequence: CASSFPGQRPGGTF. Here the CDR3 DNA reads TGTGCCAGCAGCTTCCCGGGACAGCGCCCGGGGGGCACCTTC.